The clone carrying this T cell receptor beta chain came up many times. The antigen is not known. All patients picked for sequencing had shown, by flow cytometry, an expansion of CD8+CD57+ cells. Blood sampling was performed on the patients, and none of them had received therapy by then. This sample is drawn from a study of CD8+CD57+ T cells in acquired aplastic anemia. Study-level background: The study obtained an average of approximately 2.9 ug of DNA from sorted CD4+ and CD8+ cells.

This CDR3 contains 15 residues. Germline-derived CDR1 and CDR2 are LNHDA and SQIVND (reference sequence). V trimming: 4 bases; J trimming: 7 bases; junction bases outside the gene matches: 8. General study results and limits: No significant patient-versus-control difference appeared in CD8+ Simpson's diversity.

Genomic DNA, the template, was used for profiling of the TCR beta VDJ and CDR3. MiXCR, run by TCRdb on the reads, gives a single entry per CDR3 protein. The sample lists 50,000 or so distinct CDR3 sequences; around 50% were seen once. This sequence originates from a human donor with aplastic anemia. What was sequenced was sorted CD4+, CD8+, or CD8+CD57+ T cells (not recorded which) from PBMCs. This chain uses TRBV19 with TRBJ1-5; TRBD1 aligns across 9 bases. The CDR3 DNA sequence: TGTGCCAGTAGTACTGCCGGGACAGGGCTGCAGCCCCAGCATTTT. It specifies CASSTAGTGLQPQHF.